Reported below is one T cell receptor (beta chain). Its specificity is unknown. These data belong to a study of T cell responses to AZD1222 COVID-19 vaccine. The overall study: The study pooled second doses at about 4 or about 12 weeks. General study results and limits: Spike-wide vaccine-associated CD4 TCRs dominated at 160-218 and 743-854.

V was cut by 3 bases and J by 11 bases, with 11 bases left in between. Germline V lookup: CDR1 ENHRY, CDR2 SYGVKD. The CDR3 is 13 residues long. TCRdb keeps only in-frame clones here, not all; method: immunoSEQ multiplex PCR. The sample lists roughly 120,000 clones, about 91% occurring once. The TCR originated in an adult in good health. Sequencing used peripheral blood, obtained on day 0 of AZD1222 vaccination. V is TRBV10-3 and J is TRBJ1-6; D call uncertain. The CDR3 coding sequence is TGTGCCATCAGTGACCCCGATGGGGCACCCCTCCACTTT. Translating it yields CAISDPDGAPLHF.